This TCR beta chain derives from a study of T cells in Graves' hyperthyroidism and ophthalmopathy. Looking at the study overall: Staff took peripheral blood when the initial diagnosis was made, before any treatment began. Points from the study as a whole: Most thyroid clonotypes expanded above 0.001 appeared in blood too.

This clonotype came up many times. Its antigen is unknown. Amplified TCR beta CDR3 regions came from RNA transcripts. The HTBI primer set served for first-round RT-PCR of the TCR CDR3. MiXCR, run by TCRdb on the multiplex PCR reads, gives a single entry per CDR3 protein. This table holds approximately 150,000 distinct CDR3 sequences, roughly 10% found once. This CDR3 is built from 17 residues. The V and J ends lost 3 bases and 5 bases respectively, with 17 bases between them. Germline V gene data show CDR1 as MNHEY and CDR2 as SMNVEV (reference sequence). Exclusions: uncontrolled infection, other autoimmune disease, pregnancy, lactation. The authors obtained PBMCs from more than 9.5 ml of fresh peripheral blood.

This receptor was identified in a woman between 18 and 29 years old with Graves' hyperthyroidism that later progressed to Graves' ophthalmopathy. J is TRBJ1-6 and V is TRBV27, with D unclear. The sequencing sample was made of blood. CDR3 coding DNA: TGTGCCAGCAGTTTTTTGATCCCCGGGGATAATAATTCACCCCTCCACTTT. This gives the protein CASSFLIPGDNNSPLHF.